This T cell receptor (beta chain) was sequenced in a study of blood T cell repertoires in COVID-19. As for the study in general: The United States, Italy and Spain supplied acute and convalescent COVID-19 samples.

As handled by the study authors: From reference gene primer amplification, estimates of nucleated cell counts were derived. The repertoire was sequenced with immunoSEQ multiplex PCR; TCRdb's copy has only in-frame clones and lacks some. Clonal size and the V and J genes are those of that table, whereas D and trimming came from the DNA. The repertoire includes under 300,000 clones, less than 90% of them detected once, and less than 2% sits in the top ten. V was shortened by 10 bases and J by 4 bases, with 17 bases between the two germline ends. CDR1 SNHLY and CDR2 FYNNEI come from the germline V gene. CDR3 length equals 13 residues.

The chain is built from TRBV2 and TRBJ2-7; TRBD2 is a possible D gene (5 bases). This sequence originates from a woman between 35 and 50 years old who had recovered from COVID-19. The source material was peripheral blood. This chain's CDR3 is CAIHIMAGYEQYF. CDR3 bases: TGTGCCATCCATATTATGGCGGGTTACGAGCAGTACTTC.